These 19 T cell receptor beta chains came from one sample sequenced in a study of cytomegalovirus exposure and HLA in healthy donors (dated by TCRdb to 2016 to 2017). The library relied on the immunoSEQ multiplex PCR assay. The multiplex PCR relied on a mix of 60 forward primers for TCR Vbeta segments and 13 reverse primers for TCR Jbeta segments. TCRdb re-hosts the immuneACCESS table, in-frame sequences only. Its copies lack some clones; in the studies checked, an unresolved V gene accounts for under half of them, and the cause for the rest is not known. This sample comprises some 200,000 clones, 76% of them detected only once. Jointly, the top ten make up roughly 0.6% of the sample. The sample was PBMCs. The source is a man between 18 and 35 years old in good health and CMV-seronegative.

CDR3 protein: CASSARGSGAYSYEQYF. DNA for the CDR3: TGTGCCAGCAGCGCCAGAGGGAGCGGGGCCTACTCCTACGAGCAGTACTTC. The chain joins TRBV2 to TRBJ2-7; 7 positions match TRBD2. The V gene's germline CDR1 is SNHLY and CDR2 FYNNEI. The CDR3 consists of 17 residues. V lost 6 bases and J lost 0; bases outside the gene matches: 14.

The rearrangement joins TRBV5-6 to TRBJ2-5; 8 nucleotides agree with TRBD2. The end of the DNA fits TRBJ2-7 better, so the J call may be wrong. CDR3 length: 15 amino acids. Per the germline V gene, CDR1 is SGHDT and CDR2 is YYEEEE. The CDR3 here is CASSPRGGRRHEQYF. The CDR3 DNA is TGTGCCAGCAGCCCCCGGGGGGGGAGGCGCCACGAGCAGTACTTC.

The rearrangement uses TRBV7-8 and TRBJ2-7, with 13 bases identical to TRBD2. Germline-derived CDR1 and CDR2 are SGHVS and FQNEAQ. The CDR3 loop spans 16 amino acids. Trimming took 1 base from V and 2 from J; bases not matched to a gene: 2. CDR3 nucleotides: TGTGCCAGCAGCTTAGGGGGACTAGCGGGGCCCTACGAGCAGTACTTC. Translating gives CASSLGGLAGPYEQYF.

Remarks on this clone: This sample also contains other DNA sequences that code for the same CDR3. The chain combines TRBV28 with TRBJ1-1; a possible D gene is TRBD1 (5 bases). V lost 3 bases, J lost 1 base, and 6 bases lay in between. Looked up from germline, CDR1 is MDHEN and CDR2 is SYDVKM. CDR3 size: 13 residues. This CDR3 is CASSFGGNTEAFF. The CDR3 DNA reads as TGTGCCAGCAGTTTCGGGGGGAACACTGAAGCTTTCTTT.

V is TRBV14 and J is TRBJ1-3; D is uncertain. Trimming stripped 5 bases from V and 4 bases from J, with 6 bases between. The CDR3 contains 12 residues. Germline assignment: CDR1 SGHDN and CDR2 FVKESK. CDR3 region: CASSNLGNTIYF. The CDR3 DNA is TGTGCCAGCAGCAATCTCGGAAACACCATATATTTT.

The gene calls are TRBV19 and TRBJ2-7, with 8 bases that match TRBD1. The V and J ends lost 2 bases and 2 bases, in that order; junction bases with no gene match: 8. Germline V gives CDR1 LNHDA, CDR2 SQIVND (reference sequence). The CDR3 contains 16 residues. In nucleotides, the CDR3 is TGTGCCAGTAGTATACGACAGGGGTTACAGGCCTACGAGCAGTACTTC. Its protein is CASSIRQGLQAYEQYF.

This chain connects TRBV5-6 to TRBJ1-1; D is unclear. Germline CDR1 reads SGHDT; CDR2 reads YYEEEE. The CDR3 extends over 12 amino acids. V gave up 0 bases and J gave up 11 bases, with 11 bases separating them. CDR3 in amino acids: CASSLEGRGAFF. The CDR3 DNA is TGTGCCAGCAGCTTGGAGGGCCGAGGGGCTTTCTTT. The whole variable domain, filled in from reference TRBV5-6 and TRBJ1-1, reads DAGVTQSPTHLIKTRGQQVTLRCSPKSGHDTVSWYQQALGQGPQFIFQYYEEEERQRGNFPDRFSGHQFPNYSSELNVNALLLGDSALYLCASSLEGRGAFFGQGTRLTVV.

The chain couples TRBV6-5 to TRBJ2-7; perhaps TRBD1 as D (5 bases). Trimming removed 4 bases from V and 0 bases from J, with 10 bases in between. This CDR3 has 14 residues. Germline V gives CDR1 MNHEY, CDR2 SVGAGI. CDR3 loop: CASSSAGLSYEQYF. DNA of the CDR3: TGTGCCAGCAGTTCGGCAGGGCTCTCCTACGAGCAGTACTTC.

The chain is built from TRBV19 and TRBJ1-5, with 11 bases aligning to TRBD1. V shed 5 bases, J shed 1 base, and the junction held 4 bases outside the gene matches. The CDR3 consists of 16 residues. Germline CDR1 and CDR2: LNHDA and SQIVND (reference sequence). CDR3 nucleotides: TGTGCCAGTAGTGGAGGGACAGGGGGGAGCAATCAGCCCCAGCATTTT. As protein: CASSGGTGGSNQPQHF.

This clone appeared a few times. The chain is built from TRBV30 and TRBJ1-5; 7 bases match TRBD1. The trim removed 0 bases at V and 10 bases at J, leaving 3 bases unmatched. The CDR3 consists of 12 residues. CDR1 is GTSNPN and CDR2 is SVGIG in the germline V gene (reference sequence). In DNA, the CDR3 is TGTGCCTGGAGTGTAAACAGGGGACCCCAGCATTTT. This encodes CAWSVNRGPQHF.

The rearrangement joins TRBV28 to TRBJ1-6; tentatively, D is TRBD1 (5 bases). V lost 6 bases and J 6 bases, leaving 12 bases between the germline ends. The germline CDR1 and CDR2 sequences are MDHEN and SYDVKM. The CDR3 covers 14 residues. CDR3 protein: CASRRQTANSPLHF. The CDR3 DNA is TGTGCCAGCAGGAGACAGACGGCTAATTCACCCCTCCACTTT.

The chain links TRBV29-1 to TRBJ2-7; D is perhaps TRBD2 (6 bases). This CDR3 has 12 residues. Germline-derived CDR1 and CDR2 are SQVTM and ANQGSEA. V lost 5 bases and J 3 bases, leaving 11 bases between the germline ends. The CDR3 sequence is CSVPIGGYEQYF. The CDR3 DNA sequence: TGCAGCGTTCCGATCGGGGGCTACGAGCAGTACTTC.

The V gene is TRBV19, the J gene TRBJ1-2, with 9 bases matching TRBD1. After removal of 5 bases from V and 3 bases from J, the junction contained 16 bases not matched to a gene. The CDR3 runs 18 residues. Per germline, CDR1 LNHDA and CDR2 SQIVND (reference sequence). This CDR3 is CASSQKTGTGTAHYGYTF. CDR3 nucleotides: TGTGCCAGTAGTCAGAAGACCGGGACAGGGACAGCTCACTATGGCTACACCTTC.

This clone has just a few counts. V and J are TRBV7-9 and TRBJ1-5; 7 nucleotides align to TRBD1. The V gene's germline CDR1 is SEHNR and CDR2 FQNEAQ (reference sequence). The V gene end was trimmed by 1 base and the J gene end by 1 base; junction bases not matched to a gene: 4. The CDR3 runs 16 residues. The CDR3 nucleotides read TGTGCCAGCAGCTTAGGCTGGGACAGCAGCAATCAGCCCCAGCATTTT. Protein: CASSLGWDSSNQPQHF.

The J gene is TRBJ2-1, the V gene TRBV4-2; 11 nucleotides match TRBD2. V was pared by 2 bases and J by 8 bases, with 8 bases of the junction left unmatched. From germline, CDR1 is LGHNA and CDR2 YNFKEQ. The CDR3 runs 16 residues. CDR3 residues: CASSQRVSGRAHEQFF. Written as DNA, the CDR3 is TGTGCCAGCAGCCAAAGGGTTAGCGGGAGGGCCCATGAGCAGTTCTTC.

The V and J genes are TRBV28 and TRBJ1-2; 7 positions agree with TRBD1. The junction had 5 bases not matched to a gene; V was cut back by 6 bases and J by 4 bases. CDR1 and CDR2 from the germline V gene are MDHEN and SYDVKM. The length of the CDR3 is 13 residues. The CDR3 nucleotides read TGTGCCAGCAGGGGTGACAGGGCCTATGGCTACACCTTC. Translation gives CASRGDRAYGYTF.

The gene calls are TRBV7-3 and TRBJ2-3, with TRBD2 matching over 12 bases. V shed 4 bases and J 8 bases; nucleotides not matched to a gene: 10. Germline V lookup: CDR1 SGHTA, CDR2 FQGTGA. The CDR3 extends over 16 amino acids. CDR3 residues: CASSSGLAGEGGTQYF. The DNA for the CDR3 is TGTGCCAGCAGCTCGGGACTAGCGGGTGAGGGGGGTACGCAGTATTTT.

The chain combines TRBV4-1 with TRBJ2-1; 8 nucleotides align to TRBD2. Germline V gives CDR1 MGHRA, CDR2 YSYEKL. CDR3 length equals 16 residues. J gave up 8 bases and V 5 bases, and 14 bases lay outside the gene matches. CDR3 residues: CASSSLGTSPPDEQFF. CDR3 sequence (DNA): TGCGCCAGCAGCTCTCTCGGGACTAGTCCGCCCGATGAGCAGTTCTTC.

A remark on this clone: In the same sample, other DNA sequences code for this CDR3. The V gene is TRBV7-9, the J gene TRBJ1-1; 8 bases line up with TRBD1. The CDR3 totals 13 residues. Germline loops: CDR1 SEHNR, CDR2 FQNEAQ (reference sequence). With V trimmed by 6 bases and J by 4 bases, 4 bases remained unmatched. The CDR3 loop reads CASSRTGGTEAFF. In nucleotides, the CDR3 is TGTGCCAGCAGTCGAACAGGGGGCACTGAAGCTTTCTTT.